This T cell receptor (beta chain) was sequenced for a study of Ad26.COV2.S vaccination and SARS-CoV-2 variants. Whole-study context: The trial was COV1001 and the donor's arm was Ad26.COV2.S.

Treatment of the sample: roughly 18 received Ad26.COV2.S at low or high dose, single or two shots; about 5 received placebo; per-sample allocation not given. Specimens were obtained on day 63 following the first vaccine or placebo injection. Only in-frame clones appear in the TCRdb table, and some are missing; sequencing was by immunoSEQ multiplex PCR. The sample contains 350,000 to 600,000 clones, about 88% of which appear only once. The CDR3 is 17 amino acids. With V trimmed by 4 bases and J by 5 bases, 8 bases remained unmatched. CDR1 and CDR2 (germline): SGHRS, YFSETQ. The sample consisted of peripheral blood, taken in a trial of Ad26.COV2.S vaccine versus placebo. This clonotype originated in a person between 18 and 65 years old who received the Ad26.COV2.S COVID-19 vaccine or a placebo. V usage is TRBV5-1 and J usage is TRBJ2-5, with TRBD2 identical over 16 bases. The CDR3 bases are TGCGCCAGCAGCGACACACCGGGACTAGCGGGGGGGGAGACCCAGTACTTC. This sequence encodes CASSDTPGLAGGETQYF. The complete variable domain, with remaining parts taken from reference TRBV5-1 and TRBJ2-5, reads KAGVTQTPRYLIKTRGQQVTLSCSPISGHRSVSWYQQTPGQGLQFLFEYFSETQRNKGNFPGRFSGRQFSNSRSEMNVSTLELGDSALYLCASSDTPGLAGGETQYFGPGTRLLVL.